This entry describes one T cell receptor beta chain. Its specificity is not known. The data were obtained in a study of shared clonotypes between healthy human individuals. Whole-study results and caveats: It was the few donors that limited the genetic and exposure-history diversity represented. An effect of sequencing depth on clonotype sharing among donors was expected.

This CDR3 is built from 16 residues. CDR1 is SNHLY and CDR2 is FYNNEI in the germline V gene. Trimming stripped 4 bases from V and 2 bases from J, with 14 bases between. TCRdb's table, derived via immunoSEQ multiplex PCR, lists solely in-frame clones and lacks some. The table includes 2 million to 2.5 million clones, roughly 92% detected once. Healthy HIV-negative adults without recent acute infections or vaccinations served as donors. All participating donors were Caucasian adults from Nashville, Tennessee. Source material: naive CD4+ T cells from PBMCs. Indicated subset: CD45RA+ positively selected. V and J are TRBV2 and TRBJ2-2; the D gene is possibly TRBD2 (5 bases). The TCR originated in a man aged 18 to 35 in good health. Some clones in this sample may be carry-over from other donors' samples. CDR3 DNA: TGTGCCAGCAGTGCGGAGGACCCTACAAACACCGGGGAGCTGTTTTTT. Amino acids: CASSAEDPTNTGELFF.